The entry below describes one T cell receptor beta chain. Its antigen is as yet unknown. These data are taken from a study of shared clonotypes between healthy human individuals. Background on the study: Researchers assigned three CD4 naive, three CD4 memory, two CD8 naive and one CD8 memory plate to each donor. Whole-study results and caveats: Across subsets, estimated richness was generally greater for naive than for memory populations. Only a few donors were included, so the genetic and exposure-history diversity represented was limited. The four-donor shared clonotypes exceeded non-shared clonotypes in generation probability, with non-shared ones scoring lower.

The method was immunoSEQ multiplex PCR; TCRdb's version includes in-frame clones alone and lacks a portion of them. This table has fewer than 1 million clones, 90% to 98% appearing once. This CDR3 has 15 amino acids. Trimming removed 1 base at V and 0 bases at J, with 10 bases between. The germline CDR1 and CDR2 sequences are SGHVS and FQNEAQ. CD45RO-negative, CCR7-selected cells formed the naive CD8 fraction, which excluded terminally differentiated effector memory CD45RA+ cells. This receptor was obtained from a man aged 25-45 years in good health. Source material: naive CD8+ T cells sorted from blood. This chain connects TRBV7-8 to TRBJ2-7; no firm D call. The CDR3 DNA reads as TGTGCCAGCAGCTTAGAAAGCGCGAGCTCCTACGAGCAGTACTTC. This sequence encodes CASSLESASSYEQYF.